Sequencing of this T cell receptor beta chain was carried out in a study of CD8 T cells in ankylosing spondylitis. This clonotype was seen at least ten times. TCRdb called the 5' RACE reads again in MiXCR, with one record for every CDR3 protein. The sample carries roughly 280,000 distinct CDR3 sequences, approximately 20% recorded once. Sequencing input: blood, either unsorted or a sorted T cell fraction (not recorded which). This receptor was obtained from a male donor with ankylosing spondylitis or in good health (not recorded which).

CDR3 nucleotides: TGTGCCAGCAGTTTTCTGGGGGGCGGAAACACCATATATTTT. Translation: CASSFLGGGNTIYF. This sequence joins TRBV12-3 or TRBV12-4 and TRBJ1-3; weak D call: TRBD1 (6 bases). The V end was cut by 3 bases, the J end by 4 bases, with 10 bases between. This CDR3 region has 14 residues.